These 28 T cell receptor beta chains came from one sample sequenced in a study of human T cells and chemical hapten exposure. Via MiXCR, TCRdb re-called the RACE reads, giving one row per CDR3 protein. The sample contains just over 80,000 distinct CDR3 sequences, about 10% of which appear only once. Indicated time point: patch test 1, 2 weeks after DPC sensitization. As to treatment: therapeutic diphenylcyclopropenone sensitization with weekly scalp DPC. Sequences were derived from whole blood, sampled in connection with sensitization to the hapten diphenylcyclopropenone (DPC). The receptor set was obtained from a woman in her 50s with alopecia areata. Some clones in this sample may be carry-over from other donors' samples.

This clonotype has only a few counts. The chain joins TRBV28 to TRBJ1-2; TRBD1 aligns across 9 bases. Germline assignment: CDR1 MDHEN and CDR2 SYDVKM. This CDR3 contains 14 residues. V dropped 5 bases and J dropped 9; count of bases not matched to a gene: 10. CDR3 bases: TGTGCCAGCAGTATGAAGACAGGGGGAGTACGCTACACCTTC. This translates into CASSMKTGGVRYTF.

This clonotype was counted at least ten times. The junction and the germline gene differ at one end; a read error may be behind it. The chain carries TRBV7-7 and TRBJ2-1; 10 bases line up with TRBD1. Germline values: CDR1 SSHAT, CDR2 FNYEAQ (reference sequence). This CDR3 contains 12 residues. CDR3 protein: CASSSTGGTQFF. Written as DNA, the CDR3 is TGTGCTAGCAGCTCGACAGGGGGCACCCAGTTCTTC.

This clonotype was seen a few times. V and J are TRBV7-2 and TRBJ1-6; D remains unclear. The germline CDR1 and CDR2 sequences are SGHTA and FQGNSA. The CDR3 contains 16 residues. Trimming took off 4 bases at V and 0 bases at J, with 10 bases between the two ends. CDR3 region: CASSSGLGSYNSPLHF. The CDR3 bases are TGTGCCAGCAGCTCGGGCCTGGGCTCCTATAATTCACCCCTCCACTTT.

J is TRBJ1-1 and V is TRBV12-3 or TRBV12-4; a weak D match, TRBD1 (5 bases). The V end was cut by 7 bases, the J end by 7 bases, with 19 bases between. This CDR3 contains 14 residues. CDR3 bases: TGTGCCAGCAAACTGACGTCGGGGGATGGTGAAGCTTTCTTT. The encoded protein is CASKLTSGDGEAFF.

This clonotype was found many times. The V call is TRBV4-1, the J call TRBJ2-7, with a tentative D call TRBD2 (6 bases). The V gene's germline CDR1 is MGHRA and CDR2 YSYEKL. Trimming cost V 2 bases and J 4 bases, with 15 bases left between them. This CDR3 is built from 15 residues. DNA of the CDR3: TGCGCCAGCAGCCAATCATTGACGGGAGAGTACGAGCAGTACTTC. Translation gives CASSQSLTGEYEQYF.

The J gene is TRBJ1-6, the V gene TRBV14; unclear D gene. Per germline, CDR1 SGHDN and CDR2 FVKESK. V was pared by 4 bases and J by 5 bases, with 12 bases between. The CDR3 totals 15 residues. The CDR3 protein is CASSLLTPDNSPLHF. As DNA, the CDR3 is TGTGCCAGCAGCCTATTGACGCCGGATAATTCACCCCTCCACTTT. The variable domain in full, completed from reference TRBV14 and TRBJ1-6, reads EAGVTQFPSHSVIEKGQTVTLRCDPISGHDNLYWYRRVMGKEIKFLLHFVKESKQDESGMPNNRFLAERTGGTYSTLKVQPAELEDSGVYFCASSLLTPDNSPLHFGNGTRLTVT.

This clonotype was detected ten times or more. The gene calls are TRBV6-5 and TRBJ2-3, with D perhaps assigned TRBD1 or TRBD2 (6 bases each). The V end lost 6 bases, the J end lost 6 bases, and 22 bases lay between the germline ends. The CDR3 consists of 16 residues. Germline CDR1 and CDR2: MNHEY and SVGAGI. CDR3 nucleotides: TGTGCCAGCAGCTATTCCCTAGGGGGGTCAAAGGATACGCAGTATTTT. Protein: CASSYSLGGSKDTQYF.

The CDR3 DNA follows: TGTGCCACCAGCAGATCTCAGAGTCCGCAGTTCTTC. It codes for CATSRSQSPQFF. This sequence joins TRBV15 and TRBJ2-1; D call uncertain. This CDR3 comprises 12 residues. Trimming left V 2 bases short and J 12 bases short, with 11 bases between. Germline loops: CDR1 LNHNV, CDR2 YYDKDF (reference sequence).

The chain recombines TRBV7-9 with TRBJ1-1; 8 bases match TRBD1. The germline CDR1 and CDR2 sequences are SEHNR and FQNEAQ (reference sequence). This CDR3 comprises 13 residues. V lost 3 bases and J lost 6; bases outside the gene matches: 3. CDR3 sequence (DNA): TGTGCCAGCAGCTTGGACAGGGACTCTGAAGCTTTCTTT. It yields the protein CASSLDRDSEAFF.

This chain links TRBV18 with TRBJ2-7, with a possible D match to TRBD1 (7 bases). CDR1 and CDR2 (germline): KGHSH, LQKENI. The V end lost 4 bases, the J end lost 9 bases, and 19 bases lay between the germline ends. The CDR3 runs to 14 residues. The CDR3 here is CASSQGGVGGVQYF. The DNA for the CDR3 is TGTGCCAGCTCACAGGGAGGAGTAGGGGGCGTGCAGTACTTC.

The rearrangement links TRBV20-1 to TRBJ1-2; D remains unclear. The CDR3 covers 13 residues. Germline CDR1 reads DFQATT; CDR2 reads SNEGSKA (reference sequence). Trimming shortened V by 3 bases and J by 7 bases, and 15 bases separated the two germline ends. In DNA form, the CDR3 reads TGCAGTGCTAGCAGCCTCCGTCGTGGTGGCTACACCTTC. Protein sequence: CSASSLRRGGYTF.

This clonotype has at least ten counts. The chain recombines TRBV6-2 or TRBV6-3 with TRBJ2-3; tentatively, D is TRBD2 (6 bases). V was clipped by 8 bases and J by 0 bases, with 12 bases between them. There are 14 residues in the CDR3. The germline V gene has CDR1 MNHEY and CDR2 SVGEGT. The CDR3 sequence: CASVRSGSTDTQYF. The DNA for the CDR3 is TGTGCCAGCGTGCGAAGCGGGAGCACAGATACGCAGTATTTT.

This clonotype was counted a few times. This chain links TRBV29-1 with TRBJ2-7; tentatively, D is TRBD2 (5 bases). This CDR3 comprises 14 residues. V gave up 1 base and J gave up 2 bases, with 12 bases separating them. In germline, CDR1 is SQVTM, CDR2 ANQGSEA. The CDR3: CSVEGRSGTYEQYF. The CDR3 nucleotides are TGCAGCGTTGAAGGGAGAAGCGGAACCTACGAGCAGTACTTC.

The genes are TRBV6-2 or TRBV6-3 and TRBJ2-3; 10 bases align to TRBD2. The CDR3 spans 19 residues. Germline CDR1 is MNHEY and CDR2 is SVGEGT. After removal of 4 bases from V and 2 bases from J, the junction contained 15 bases not matched to a gene. DNA of the CDR3: TGTGCCAGCAGTTCTCCCTTTCCCTCGACTAGCGGGTCCACAGATACGCAGTATTTT. This gives the protein CASSSPFPSTSGSTDTQYF.

This chain links TRBV12-3 or TRBV12-4 with TRBJ2-7; TRBD2 agrees at 12 bases. The CDR3 is 15 residues long. The V gene end was trimmed by 2 bases and the J gene end by 8 bases; junction bases not matched to a gene: 7. The CDR3 spells CASSLRLAGAFKQYF. Written as DNA, the CDR3 is TGTGCCAGCAGTTTACGACTAGCGGGAGCTTTCAAGCAGTACTTC.

The chain recombines TRBV28 with TRBJ2-3; D is possibly TRBD2 (6 bases). V was pared by 3 bases and J by 3 bases, with 13 bases between. Germline CDR1 and CDR2: MDHEN and SYDVKM. The CDR3 is made up of 15 amino acids. The CDR3 coding sequence is TGTGCCAGCAGTTTTTCGGGGGTCATAACAGATACGCAGTATTTT. This encodes CASSFSGVITDTQYF.

This clonotype was counted at least ten times. This sequence joins TRBV5-1 and TRBJ2-1; weak D call: TRBD2 (5 bases). V lost 0 bases and J 5 bases, leaving 9 bases between the germline ends. The CDR3 has 14 amino acids. Germline V gene data show CDR1 as SGHRS and CDR2 as YFSETQ. CDR3 sequence (DNA): TGCGCCAGCAGCTTGGCGCTAGCAAACAATGAGCAGTTCTTC. Amino acids: CASSLALANNEQFF.

There are many counts of this clonotype. The V and J genes are TRBV18 and TRBJ1-2; D is possibly TRBD1 (5 bases). The CDR3 runs 16 residues. Trimming stripped 4 bases from V and 8 bases from J, with 23 bases between. Germline V gives CDR1 KGHSH, CDR2 LQKENI. CDR3 sequence reads: CASSRTDLVTADGYTF. CDR3 in DNA: TGTGCCAGCTCACGAACGGATTTAGTGACAGCGGACGGCTACACCTTC.

This chain's CDR3 is CASSNPGLAGQPGVSDTQYF. In DNA, the CDR3 is TGTGCCAGCAGCAACCCGGGACTAGCGGGGCAGCCCGGGGTCTCGGATACGCAGTATTTT. V and J are TRBV7-3 and TRBJ2-3; TRBD2 matches at 13 bases. Unmatched junction bases numbered 20, after V lost 5 bases and J lost 6 bases. The CDR3 totals 20 residues. Germline V gives CDR1 SGHTA, CDR2 FQGTGA. The whole variable domain, filled in from reference TRBV7-3 and TRBJ2-3, reads GAGVSQTPSNKVTEKGKYVELRCDPISGHTALYWYRQSLGQGPEFLIYFQGTGAADDSGLPNDRFFAVRPEGSVSTLKIQRTERGDSAVYLCASSNPGLAGQPGVSDTQYFGPGTRLTVL.

This clonotype was detected ten times or more. The chain is built from TRBV7-2 and TRBJ2-3, with 7 bases aligning to TRBD2. J was trimmed by 5 bases and V by 3 bases; bases with no gene match: 5. The CDR3 sequence is 14 residues long. Germline V gives CDR1 SGHTA, CDR2 FQGNSA. CDR3 loop: CASSFAGVIDTQYF. The CDR3 region has the DNA TGTGCCAGCAGCTTCGCGGGGGTCATAGATACGCAGTATTTT.

The CDR3, as DNA: TGCGCCAGCAGCCAAGGAGGCCGGACTATCTACAATGAGCAGTTCTTC. This encodes CASSQGGRTIYNEQFF. J is TRBJ2-1 and V is TRBV4-1, with a tentative D call TRBD2 (6 bases). There are 16 residues in the CDR3. With 1 base removed from V and 3 bases from J, the gap between germline ends came to 13 bases. The germline CDR1 and CDR2 sequences are MGHRA and YSYEKL.

This clonotype was seen only a few times. The V call is TRBV7-2, the J call TRBJ1-3, with unresolved D. V was trimmed by 6 bases and J by 2 bases, leaving 8 bases between them. CDR1 SGHTA and CDR2 FQGNSA come from the germline V gene. CDR3 length: 13 amino acids. CDR3 sequence reads: CASSQGPGNTIYF. As DNA, the CDR3 is TGTGCCAGCAGTCAAGGCCCTGGAAACACCATATATTTT. Based on the CDR3 plus reference TRBV7-2 and TRBJ1-3, the full variable domain is GAGVSQSPSNKVTEKGKDVELRCDPISGHTALYWYRQSLGQGLEFLIYFQGNSAPDKSGLPSDRFSAERTGGSVSTLTIQRTQQEDSAVYLCASSQGPGNTIYFGEGSWLTVV.

The V call is TRBV12-5, the J call TRBJ2-1; 9 bases line up with TRBD2. Germline trimming cut 3 bases from V and 6 bases from J; bases unmatched to any gene: 6. CDR1 and CDR2 from the germline V gene are LGHNT and FRNRAP. The CDR3 sequence is 15 residues long. The CDR3 sequence: CASGFGLAGANEQFF. The DNA for the CDR3 is TGTGCTAGTGGTTTCGGATTAGCGGGGGCCAATGAGCAGTTCTTC.

About this clonotype itself: At one end, the junction sequence differs from germline, possibly due to a read error. The rearrangement uses TRBV20-1 and TRBJ1-2, with 7 bases lining up with TRBD1. Germline CDR1 is DFQATT and CDR2 is SNEGSKA (reference sequence). There are 12 residues in the CDR3. The chain's CDR3 is CSAEPPTGPGEF. The CDR3 bases are TGCAGTGCCGAACCCCCGACAGGGCCGGGAGAATTC.

In this sample, this clonotype turned up a few times. The gene calls are TRBV20-1 and TRBJ2-6, with D perhaps assigned TRBD1 or TRBD2 (5 bases each). Germline CDR1 DFQATT, CDR2 SNEGSKA (reference sequence). V lost 2 bases to trimming and J lost 0 bases, with 11 bases between them. The CDR3 is made up of 16 amino acids. The DNA for the CDR3 is TGCAGTGCTAGAAAGGGGACGGGCTCTGGGGCCAACGTCCTGACTTTC. Translation: CSARKGTGSGANVLTF.

This clonotype came up many times. The chain joins TRBV6-5 to TRBJ2-2; 8 positions agree with TRBD1. The CDR3 contains 15 residues. CDR1 is MNHEY, CDR2 SVGAGI, per germline. J was trimmed by 1 base and V by 6 bases; bases with no gene match: 4. CDR3: CASRPGTGNTGELFF. For the CDR3, the DNA is TGTGCCAGCAGACCCGGGACAGGGAACACCGGGGAGCTGTTTTTT.

This clonotype was counted only a few times. V usage is TRBV18 and J usage is TRBJ2-5; TRBD2 might be the D (5 bases). V lost 3 bases and J lost 5, with 10 bases in between. Germline loops: CDR1 KGHSH, CDR2 LQKENI. The CDR3 has 13 amino acids. The CDR3 region has the DNA TGTGCCAGCTCACCCCCGGGGAGTGAGACCCAGTACTTC. It codes for CASSPPGSETQYF. The variable domain in full, completed from reference TRBV18 and TRBJ2-5, reads NAGVMQNPRHLVRRRGQEARLRCSPMKGHSHVYWYRQLPEEGLKFMVYLQKENIIDESGMPKERFSAEFPKEGPSILRIQQVVRGDSAAYFCASSPPGSETQYFGPGTRLLVL.

At least ten counts were recorded for this clonotype. The CDR3 sequence is CASRLAGGNTGELFF. CDR3 DNA: TGTGCCAGCAGACTAGCGGGAGGCAACACCGGGGAGCTGTTTTTT. The V call is TRBV6-1, the J call TRBJ2-2; 12 nucleotides align to TRBD2. Germline values: CDR1 MNHNS, CDR2 SASEGT. The CDR3 spans 15 residues. V trimming: 6 bases; J trimming: 2 bases; junction bases outside the gene matches: 1.